A selection of T cell receptor beta chains follows, all from one sample in a study of T cell responses to AZD1222 COVID-19 vaccine. Sequencing was performed with immunoSEQ multiplex PCR; in TCRdb, only in-frame clones are kept and a portion is missing. The sample comprises tens of thousands of clones, around 80% of which are singletons, and about 46% rests with the top ten. Sequencing was performed on peripheral blood, taken 28 days after the second AZD1222 dose. The receptors derive from an adult who received the AZD1222 COVID-19 vaccine. CDR3s include the opening cysteine and the closing phenylalanine or tryptophan.

v_gene,j_gene,CDR3aa
TRBV24-1,TRBJ2-1,CATSDAAGLSSYNEQFF
TRBV10-2,TRBJ2-4,CASSDEGLGKNIQYF
TRBV3-1/TRBV3-2,TRBJ2-5,CASSLRGFGETQYF
TRBV5-1,TRBJ2-1,CARSQQFF
TRBV18,TRBJ2-3,CASSPPFTDTQYF
TRBV10-3,TRBJ2-6,CAIKARGANVLTF
TRBV29-1,TRBJ2-1,CSSGPGYNEQFF
TRBV3-1/TRBV3-2,TRBJ1-1,CASSQVDRSEAFF
TRBV3-1/TRBV3-2,TRBJ2-5,CASSNGGLAGANPETQYF
TRBV2,TRBJ2-2,CASSGDGTADTGELFF
TRBV3-1/TRBV3-2,TRBJ1-2,CASSQGTGLTGYTF
TRBV6-6,TRBJ2-7,CASGAYEQYF
TRBV28,TRBJ1-3,CASREAGTIYF
TRBV7-2,TRBJ2-7,CASSLEGPAYEQYF
TRBV28,TRBJ1-5,CASSWGANQPQHF
TRBV7-9,TRBJ2-3,CASNLGQETDTQYF
TRBV3-1/TRBV3-2,TRBJ1-3,CASSGGDRIYF
TRBV30,TRBJ2-3,CAWRGGAGGTDTQYF
TRBV27,TRBJ2-5,CASSPQETQYF
TRBV4-2,TRBJ2-7,CASSRELGTTREQYF
TRBV11-2,TRBJ2-5,CASSRGGRTEETQYF
TRBV6-5,TRBJ1-5,CASRVNRGQPQHF
TRBV4-1,TRBJ1-1,CASSQGWSDYTEAFF
TRBV13,TRBJ2-6,CASSSTEQGTRGANVLTF
TRBV28,TRBJ1-4,CASGRTREKLFF
TRBV6-5,TRBJ1-5,CASSSQADQPQHF
TRBV7-9,TRBJ2-7,CASSLTANPYEQYF
TRBV20-1,TRBJ2-1,CSARLYEQFF
TRBV12-5,TRBJ2-5,CASGLVQGSMETQYF
TRBV20-1,TRBJ1-5,CSASLREPQHF
TRBV7-6,TRBJ2-7,CASSFSTDPYEQYF
TRBV18,TRBJ2-7,CASSPPSGTGAYEQYF
TRBV7-8,TRBJ1-5,CASSLAVGKLKPQHF
TRBV4-2,TRBJ2-3,CASSQDRLGGPSTDTQYF
TRBV19,TRBJ2-7,CASSIRLAGAYEQYF
TRBV28,TRBJ1-5,CASSLPGQNYQPQHF
TRBV6-2/TRBV6-3,TRBJ2-7,CASSYLGHTYEQYF
TRBV29-1,TRBJ1-1,CSARREEETEAFF
TRBV18,TRBJ2-1,CASSRKGQDYNEQFF
TRBV27,TRBJ2-7,CASKRGPSYEQYF
TRBV6-5,TRBJ1-5,CAGSGRVNQPQHF
TRBV11-1,TRBJ2-2,CASSRTSGRAAGELFF
TRBV12-3/TRBV12-4,TRBJ2-3,CASRPGGTDTQYF
TRBV28,TRBJ2-7,CASSPMTGVGAEQYF
TRBV6-5,TRBJ2-7,CASSPSGVNYEQYF
TRBV30,TRBJ1-4,CAWSKGQADRGKLFF
TRBV16,TRBJ1-2,CASSRDRNGYTF
TRBV19,TRBJ2-3,CASSMGRGSADTQYF
TRBV4-3,TRBJ1-5,CASSFNRAGNQPQHF
TRBV27,TRBJ1-6,CASSSLAAGDSPLHF
TRBV25-1,TRBJ1-6,CASSEGDPNSPLHF
TRBV29-1,TRBJ2-1,CSVDGLAGGSSYNEQFF
TRBV4-1,TRBJ1-2,CASSPGGSSQNYGYTF
TRBV6-5,TRBJ2-1,CASSYAAYNEQFF
TRBV27,TRBJ1-3,CASRAVDSGNTIYF
TRBV6-5,TRBJ1-5,CASTPGVDQPQHF
TRBV7-2,TRBJ1-1,CASSLWQNTEAFF
TRBV12-3/TRBV12-4,TRBJ2-7,CASSLQGREQYF